This T cell receptor (beta chain) was identified in a study of OX40 agonist ivuxolimab in advanced cancers. Whole-study context: Given to patients was ivuxolimab, an agonistic anti-OX40 (CD134) antibody. Three patients got partial responses; one had hepatocellular carcinoma and two had cutaneous melanoma. Ivuxolimab doses were 0.01, 0.1, 0.3, 1.5, 3 or 10 mg/kg every 2 weeks.

Trimming took 5 bases from V and 0 from J; bases not matched to a gene: 7. Germline V gene lookup returns CDR1 MNHEY and CDR2 SMNVEV (reference sequence). This CDR3 has 16 amino acids. In regard to this clone: As yet, its antigen is unknown.

The data were produced by immunoSEQ multiplex PCR, yet TCRdb's version contains in-frame clones alone and is incomplete. The data hold about 99,000 clones, with more than 95% observed a single time. Findings of the study overall: CD4+ and CD8+ blood T cells expanded clonally by week 6 at 0.1 to 3.0 mg/kg.

This sequence was found in an adult with an advanced solid tumor such as melanoma, head and neck, liver or kidney cancer. Sequencing was performed on CD4+ or CD8+ T cells sorted from blood, taken in a trial of the OX40 agonist ivuxolimab. This chain links TRBV27 with TRBJ2-1; TRBD1 matches at 7 bases. CDR3 in amino acids: CASSHRGRSSYNEQFF. The CDR3, as DNA: TGTGCCAGCAGTCACAGGGGCAGGAGCTCCTACAATGAGCAGTTCTTC.